A single sample gave rise to the 25 T cell receptor beta chains below, sequenced in a study of beta chain features in type 1 diabetes. The isolated RNA, all of it, was reverse transcribed, so expressed TCRB transcripts were what got sequenced. Using immunoSEQ multiplex PCR, the repertoire was profiled, and TCRdb retains in-frame clones only, with some absent. The sample has about 130,000 clones; around a tenth are singletons. Input material: central memory CD4+ T cells from blood. These receptor sequences come from a man aged 18 to 29 in good health.

This clone was observed a handful of times. V usage is TRBV6-1 and J usage is TRBJ1-5, with D tentatively TRBD1 (5 bases). The V and J ends lost 2 bases and 4 bases respectively, with 18 bases between them. The CDR3 loop spans 17 amino acids. Looked up from germline, CDR1 is MNHNS and CDR2 is SASEGT. The CDR3 loop reads CASSERGGKIGNQPQHF. The DNA of the CDR3 is TGTGCCAGCAGTGAAAGGGGAGGGAAGATAGGAAATCAGCCCCAGCATTTT.

This clone has only a few counts. This chain joins TRBV19 and TRBJ2-6; a weak D match, TRBD2 (5 bases). The CDR3 spans 16 residues. Germline loops: CDR1 LNHDA, CDR2 SQIVND (reference sequence). Trimming stripped 7 bases from V and 3 bases from J, with 16 bases between. The CDR3 DNA sequence: TGTGCCAGTAACCCGACTATCTCTGGTGGGGCCAACGTCCTGACTTTC. It encodes CASNPTISGGANVLTF.

This chain joins TRBV7-2 and TRBJ1-5; weak D call: TRBD1 (5 bases). Germline lookup yields CDR1 SGHTA and CDR2 FQGNSA. V was clipped by 2 bases and J by 5 bases, with 10 bases between them. The CDR3 is made up of 14 amino acids. CDR3 sequence: CASSLMGGDQPQHF. In nucleotides, the CDR3 is TGTGCCAGCAGCTTAATGGGAGGGGATCAGCCCCAGCATTTT.

A few counts support this clone. The chain is built from TRBV9 and TRBJ2-1; D is ambiguous. The germline V and J ends were trimmed by 4 bases and 5 bases, with 13 bases remaining between them. The CDR3 totals 14 residues. The germline gives CDR1 SGDLS, CDR2 YYNGEE. CDR3 protein: CASSTKSSNNEQFF. CDR3 nucleotide sequence: TGTGCCAGCAGCACCAAGTCCAGTAACAATGAGCAGTTCTTC.

This clone was picked up a small number of times. This chain connects TRBV11-2 to TRBJ1-5; the match to TRBD1 covers 9 bases. V lost 1 base, J lost 7 bases, and 5 bases stayed unmatched. The CDR3 is made up of 15 amino acids. The V gene's germline CDR1 is SGHAT and CDR2 FQNNGV. This chain's CDR3 is CASSLGRQGGQPQHF. CDR3 bases: TGTGCCAGCAGCTTAGGTCGACAGGGGGGACAGCCCCAGCATTTT.

This clone has only a few counts. The CDR3 coding sequence is TGTGCCAGTAGTATCCGGACATATGGAAACACCATATATTTT. Translation gives CASSIRTYGNTIYF. This chain connects TRBV19 to TRBJ1-3; the D gene is possibly TRBD1 (5 bases). The CDR3 has 14 residues. Germline lookup yields CDR1 LNHDA and CDR2 SQIVND (reference sequence). Trimming removed 3 bases from V and 3 bases from J, with 9 bases in between.

The rearrangement links TRBV7-2 to TRBJ1-2; TRBD1 matches 7 bases. Germline V gene sequence: CDR1 SGHTA, CDR2 FQGNSA. The CDR3 loop spans 16 amino acids. J gave up 2 bases and V 5 bases, and 11 bases lay outside the gene matches. CDR3 loop: CASSPEPGQKNYGYTF. The DNA of the CDR3 is TGTGCCAGCAGCCCCGAACCGGGACAGAAGAACTATGGCTACACCTTC.

The chain carries TRBV18 and TRBJ2-5; D is possibly TRBD1 (6 bases). Germline values: CDR1 KGHSH, CDR2 LQKENI. The CDR3 has 13 residues. The V end lost 6 bases, the J end lost 5 bases, and 13 bases lay between the germline ends. The CDR3 sequence is CASSLDSHETQYF. In DNA form, the CDR3 reads TGTGCCAGCTCTCTGGACAGCCACGAGACCCAGTACTTC.

This clone was detected ten times or more. The V gene is TRBV15, the J gene TRBJ2-5, with 9 bases matching TRBD1. This CDR3 has 15 residues. V was clipped by 0 bases and J by 7 bases; unmatched bases: 6. Germline V gene data show CDR1 as LNHNV and CDR2 as YYDKDF (reference sequence). This CDR3 reads CATSRDSGTGRTQYF. DNA for the CDR3: TGTGCCACCAGCAGAGATTCGGGGACAGGGAGGACCCAGTACTTC.

This clone was counted a few times. J is TRBJ1-5 and V is TRBV28; D not certain. V was clipped by 3 bases and J by 5 bases, with 8 bases between them. Germline CDR1 MDHEN, CDR2 SYDVKM. This CDR3 has 13 residues. The CDR3 sequence: CASSFRFDQPQHF. CDR3 DNA sequence: TGTGCCAGCAGTTTTCGTTTCGATCAGCCCCAGCATTTT.

The CDR3 DNA reads TGCGCCAGCAGCTTGGGAGGACAGCCCCAAGAGACCCAGTACTTC. It is translated as CASSLGGQPQETQYF. The rearrangement uses TRBV5-1 and TRBJ2-5, with D tentatively TRBD1 (6 bases). Germline V CDR1 and CDR2: SGHRS, YFSETQ. The CDR3 runs to 15 residues. The V end was cut by 0 bases, the J end by 1 base, with 10 bases between.

This clone was detected only a few times. The chain recombines TRBV6-5 with TRBJ2-5; perhaps TRBD1 as D (6 bases). Trimming took 6 bases from V and 5 from J, leaving 10 bases between them. The CDR3 extends over 12 amino acids. Per the germline V gene, CDR1 is MNHEY and CDR2 is SVGAGI. The CDR3 coding sequence is TGTGCCAGCAGCCAAGACAGGGAGACCCAGTACTTC. Encoded protein: CASSQDRETQYF.

In this sample, this clone turned up a few times. The V gene is TRBV5-4, the J gene TRBJ2-7; 8 bases are a match to TRBD1. J lost 3 bases, V lost 0 bases, and 2 bases had no gene match. The CDR3 totals 14 residues. CDR1 SGHNT and CDR2 YYREEE come from the germline V gene (reference sequence). The CDR3 sequence is CASSLGQGHYEQYF. The CDR3 region has the DNA TGTGCCAGCAGCTTGGGACAGGGGCACTACGAGCAGTACTTC.

This clone was counted a few times. The chain links TRBV18 to TRBJ2-4; D ambiguous. CDR3 length: 15 residues. V dropped 4 bases and J dropped 0 bases, with 10 bases sitting between them. In germline, CDR1 is KGHSH, CDR2 LQKENI. Here the CDR3 reads CASSQFELAKNIQYF. CDR3 DNA sequence: TGTGCCAGCTCACAATTTGAACTAGCCAAAAACATTCAGTACTTC.

V gene TRBV11-2 combines with J gene TRBJ1-5, with D unresolved. CDR3 length: 15 residues. CDR1 SGHAT and CDR2 FQNNGV come from the germline V gene. Trimming took 1 base from V and 5 from J, leaving 12 bases between them. DNA for the CDR3: TGTGCCAGCAGCTTAGTTGGCCCAGCGGATCAGCCCCAGCATTTT. Translating gives CASSLVGPADQPQHF.

The V call is TRBV19, the J call TRBJ1-2; TRBD1 might be the D (5 bases). Germline CDR1 LNHDA, CDR2 SQIVND (reference sequence). The V end was cut by 3 bases, the J end by 4 bases, with 12 bases between. The CDR3 contains 14 residues. In DNA form, the CDR3 reads TGTGCCAGTAGTATTGGGGCGCTCCTCTATGGCTACACCTTC. This sequence encodes CASSIGALLYGYTF.

This clone came up a few times. V is TRBV29-1 and J is TRBJ2-5, with D unresolved. Germline CDR1 and CDR2: SQVTM and ANQGSEA. The CDR3 has 12 residues. V shed 2 bases and J shed 7 bases, with 11 bases lying between them. The CDR3 DNA reads as TGCAGCGTTGAATTTCCGCGGTGGACCCAGTACTTC. This encodes CSVEFPRWTQYF.

This sequence joins TRBV27 and TRBJ1-2; D remains ambiguous. The germline V and J ends were trimmed by 7 bases and 0 bases, with 9 bases remaining between them. This CDR3 has 13 residues. Germline CDR1 reads MNHEY; CDR2 reads SMNVEV (reference sequence). The DNA of the CDR3 is TGTGCCAGCAATGGAGGCGCTAACTATGGCTACACCTTC. Protein: CASNGGANYGYTF.

This clone has just a few counts. The V gene is TRBV6-4, the J gene TRBJ1-2; D gene ambiguous. V was cut by 2 bases and J by 9 bases, with 10 bases left in between. CDR3 length equals 12 residues. Germline-derived CDR1 and CDR2 are MRHNA and SNTAGT. The CDR3 DNA follows: TGTGCCAGCAGTGACGCCATGAGGAGCTACACCTTC. As protein: CASSDAMRSYTF.

This clone was detected only a few times. The V call is TRBV7-8, the J call TRBJ2-1, with TRBD2 matching over 7 bases. Germline CDR1 reads SGHVS; CDR2 reads FQNEAQ. The V segment lost 1 base and the J segment 2 bases; nucleotides outside the gene matches: 8. The CDR3 runs 17 residues. DNA of the CDR3: TGTGCCAGCAGCTTAGTGGGTGGGGGGGGAACCTACAATGAGCAGTTCTTC. Translation gives CASSLVGGGGTYNEQFF.

Only a few counts were recorded for this clone. This rearrangement joins TRBV15 to TRBJ2-6; D perhaps matches TRBD1 (5 bases). Trimming cost V 0 bases and J 0 bases, with 12 bases left between them. The CDR3 has 18 amino acids. The germline V gene has CDR1 LNHNV and CDR2 YYDKDF (reference sequence). CDR3 in DNA: TGTGCCACCAGCAGAGATGGTTCGGACAACTCTGGGGCCAACGTCCTGACTTTC. Encoded protein: CATSRDGSDNSGANVLTF. The complete variable domain, with remaining parts taken from reference TRBV15 and TRBJ2-6, reads DAMVIQNPRYQVTQFGKPVTLSCSQTLNHNVMYWYQQKSSQAPKLLFHYYDKDFNNEADTPDNFQSRRPNTSFCFLDIRSPGLGDTAMYLCATSRDGSDNSGANVLTFGAGSRLTVL.

This clone has only a few counts. The gene calls are TRBV9 and TRBJ2-2; the match to TRBD1 covers 7 bases. CDR3 length: 16 amino acids. CDR1 SGDLS and CDR2 YYNGEE come from the germline V gene. V lost 0 bases to trimming and J lost 6 bases; unmatched junction nucleotides: 8. CDR3: CASSVGQGNFAGELFF. The CDR3 region has the DNA TGTGCCAGCAGCGTAGGACAGGGTAATTTTGCCGGGGAGCTGTTTTTT.

This clone was seen at least ten times. The chain is built from TRBV15 and TRBJ2-5, with 8 positions matching TRBD1. The germline CDR1 and CDR2 sequences are LNHNV and YYDKDF (reference sequence). The V and J ends lost 1 base and 2 bases, in that order; junction bases with no gene match: 6. The CDR3 is made up of 16 amino acids. CDR3 DNA sequence: TGTGCCACCAGCAGAGGGATCGGGACAGGACAAGAGACCCAGTACTTC. Translation: CATSRGIGTGQETQYF.

This clone was detected a few times. V is TRBV5-6 and J is TRBJ1-2; weak D call: TRBD1 (6 bases). Trimming pared 0 bases from V and 7 bases from J, leaving 16 bases between. This CDR3 comprises 15 residues. Germline-derived CDR1 and CDR2 are SGHDT and YYEEEE. CDR3 sequence reads: CASSLVTVQGRGYTF. The CDR3 nucleotides read TGTGCCAGCAGCTTGGTGACGGTACAGGGACGTGGCTACACCTTC.

V usage is TRBV7-2 and J usage is TRBJ1-3; the match to TRBD1 covers 7 bases. Trimming removed 6 bases from V and 0 bases from J; junction bases left unmatched: 5. CDR1 SGHTA and CDR2 FQGNSA come from the germline V gene. CDR3 size: 15 residues. The CDR3 sequence: CASRPTGASGNTIYF. In nucleotides, the CDR3 is TGTGCCAGCAGACCTACAGGGGCCTCTGGAAACACCATATATTTT. The full variable domain, completed using reference TRBV7-2 and TRBJ1-3, is GAGVSQSPSNKVTEKGKDVELRCDPISGHTALYWYRQSLGQGLEFLIYFQGNSAPDKSGLPSDRFSAERTGGSVSTLTIQRTQQEDSAVYLCASRPTGASGNTIYFGEGSWLTVV.